The 20 T cell receptor beta chains in this list originate from one sample, sequenced in a study of CD8 T cells in ankylosing spondylitis. Broader study findings: It appeared that ankylosing spondylitis blood was characterized by a TCR beta motif of under ten highly homologous variants.

The antigens for these receptors are not known. Each CDR3 protein is one row after TCRdb ran MiXCR on the 5' RACE reads. The sample includes 700,000 or so distinct CDR3 sequences, around 17% of them seen just once. The sample comprised blood, either unsorted or a sorted T cell fraction (not recorded which). The receptor set was obtained from a male donor with ankylosing spondylitis.

The chain combines TRBV29-1 with TRBJ2-7; 10 bases are a match to TRBD2. This CDR3 is built from 14 residues. The germline gives CDR1 SQVTM, CDR2 ANQGSEA. CDR3 in amino acids: CRAVPGTSVVEQYF. As DNA, the CDR3 is TGCAGAGCCGTCCCCGGGACTAGCGTTGTTGAGCAGTACTTC.

The chain has TRBV29-1 and TRBJ2-3, with D perhaps TRBD1 or TRBD2 (6 bases each). The germline CDR1 and CDR2 sequences are SQVTM and ANQGSEA. This CDR3 has 14 residues. Trimming removed 3 bases at V and 2 bases at J, with 12 bases between. DNA of the CDR3: TGCAGCGTTGATGCAGGGGACTTCACAGATACGCAGTATTTT. It translates to CSVDAGDFTDTQYF.

The rearrangement joins TRBV5-5 to TRBJ2-3; 14 positions agree with TRBD2. V lost 1 base, J lost 6 bases, and 7 bases stayed unmatched. CDR1 is SGHKS and CDR2 is YYEKEE in the germline V gene (reference sequence). The CDR3 has 17 residues. DNA for the CDR3: TGTGCCAGCAGCTTGTCCCGACTAGCGGGGGGGCCTGATACGCAGTATTTT. This codes for CASSLSRLAGGPDTQYF.

This clonotype has more than one count but fewer than ten. This rearrangement joins TRBV15 to TRBJ1-6, with D hard to call. Germline CDR1 reads LNHNV; CDR2 reads YYDKDF (reference sequence). This CDR3 has 13 amino acids. Trimming removed 6 bases at V and 1 base at J, with 4 bases between. The CDR3 loop is CATRVSYNSPLHF. CDR3 sequence (DNA): TGTGCCACCAGGGTATCCTATAATTCACCCCTCCACTTT.

In its sample, this clonotype was seen a few times. The chain uses TRBV9 and TRBJ2-5, with TRBD2 as a possible D gene (7 bases). The germline V gene has CDR1 SGDLS and CDR2 YYNGEE. This CDR3 has 16 amino acids. V was shortened by 4 bases and J by 1 base, with 17 bases between the two germline ends. The DNA of the CDR3 is TGTGCCAGCAGCCCTAGGGCGGGGGCCCCCCAAGAGACCCAGTACTTC. Encoded protein: CASSPRAGAPQETQYF. Combining the CDR3 with reference TRBV9 and TRBJ2-5 gives the whole variable domain DSGVTQTPKHLITATGQRVTLRCSPRSGDLSVYWYQQSLDQGLQFLIQYYNGEERAKGNILERFSAQQFPDLHSELNLSSLELGDSALYFCASSPRAGAPQETQYFGPGTRLLVL.

The chain links TRBV29-1 to TRBJ2-1, with TRBD1 identical over 8 bases. Germline V gene sequence: CDR1 SQVTM, CDR2 ANQGSEA. The CDR3 runs to 12 residues. V gave up 3 bases and J gave up 10 bases; unmatched junction bases: 5. In DNA, the CDR3 is TGCAGCGTTGAGTCAGGGGGCAAAGAGCAGTTCTTC. Its protein product is CSVESGGKEQFF.

The V gene is TRBV20-1, the J gene TRBJ2-7; D ambiguous. Germline V CDR1 and CDR2: DFQATT, SNEGSKA (reference sequence). V lost 4 bases, J lost 1 base, and 14 bases lay in between. The CDR3 is made up of 14 amino acids. CDR3 in amino acids: CSAIADGPSYEQYF. The CDR3 nucleotides read TGCAGTGCTATAGCAGACGGACCTTCCTACGAGCAGTACTTC.

The sample holds a few counts of this clonotype. The chain recombines TRBV5-1 with TRBJ2-7, with 10 bases matching TRBD2. The junction had 3 bases not matched to a gene; V was cut back by 3 bases and J by 3 bases. The germline V gene has CDR1 SGHRS and CDR2 YFSETQ. CDR3 length: 14 amino acids. The CDR3 DNA follows: TGCGCCAGCAGCTACGTAGCGGGAGGCTACGAGCAGTACTTC. Translation: CASSYVAGGYEQYF.

V is TRBV9 and J is TRBJ2-7; D remains ambiguous. The CDR3 is 14 residues long. CDR1 and CDR2 (germline): SGDLS, YYNGEE. V shed 0 bases and J shed 0 bases, with 7 bases lying between them. The CDR3 bases are TGTGCCAGCAGCGTAGCTGTAGGCTCCTACGAGCAGTACTTC. This codes for CASSVAVGSYEQYF.

This clonotype was picked up many times. V gene TRBV27 combines with J gene TRBJ2-2, with 7 positions matching TRBD1. The V gene's germline CDR1 is MNHEY and CDR2 SMNVEV (reference sequence). V lost 5 bases, J lost 6 bases, and 12 bases stayed unmatched. The CDR3 contains 16 residues. The CDR3 region is CASSHPGQISPGELFF. The CDR3 region has the DNA TGTGCCAGCAGTCATCCGGGACAGATCTCTCCCGGGGAGCTGTTTTTT.

This clonotype was seen a handful of times. V gene TRBV6-1 combines with J gene TRBJ2-1; TRBD2 matches at 13 bases. The CDR3 runs to 17 residues. Trimming removed 5 bases from V and 4 bases from J; junction bases left unmatched: 8. Germline V gene sequence: CDR1 MNHNS, CDR2 SASEGT. The CDR3 region is CASSQELAGGIYNEQFF. In nucleotides, the CDR3 is TGTGCCAGCAGTCAGGAACTAGCGGGAGGGATATACAATGAGCAGTTCTTC.

The chain employs TRBV11-2 and TRBJ2-1; 8 bases line up with TRBD1. Germline CDR1 reads SGHAT; CDR2 reads FQNNGV. V shed 7 bases and J 4 bases; nucleotides not matched to a gene: 6. CDR3 length equals 14 residues. CDR3 in DNA: TGTGCCAGCAACAGGGGGGCGGGATACAATGAGCAGTTCTTC. Translating gives CASNRGAGYNEQFF.

This clonotype was seen repeatedly, ten times or more. The chain uses TRBV5-8 and TRBJ1-5, with D unclear. Germline V gene sequence: CDR1 SGHTS, CDR2 YDEGEE. The CDR3 is 14 amino acids. Trimming cost V 5 bases and J 1 base, with 10 bases left between them. The CDR3 sequence: CASSRGQSNQPQHF. In nucleotides, the CDR3 is TGTGCCAGCAGTCGCGGCCAGAGCAATCAGCCCCAGCATTTT. The full variable domain, its missing parts supplied by reference TRBV5-8 and TRBJ1-5, is EAGVTQSPTHLIKTRGQQATLRCSPISGHTSVYWYQQALGLGLQFLLWYDEGEERNRGNFPPRFSGRQFPNYSSELNVNALELEDSALYLCASSRGQSNQPQHFGDGTRLSIL.

This chain links TRBV7-8 with TRBJ2-5, with TRBD1 matching 10 bases. With 3 bases clipped from V and 5 bases from J, the junction kept 6 bases outside the gene matches. Per germline, CDR1 SGHVS and CDR2 FQNEAQ. The CDR3 has 15 amino acids. This CDR3 reads CASSFRDRGLETQYF. CDR3 bases: TGTGCCAGCAGCTTTCGGGACAGGGGTCTTGAGACCCAGTACTTC. Based on the CDR3 plus reference TRBV7-8 and TRBJ2-5, the full variable domain is GAGVSQSPRYKVAKRGQDVALRCDPISGHVSLFWYQQALGQGPEFLTYFQNEAQLDKSGLPSDRFFAERPEGSVSTLKIQRTQQEDSAVYLCASSFRDRGLETQYFGPGTRLLVL.

The chain combines TRBV20-1 with TRBJ2-3; TRBD2 agrees at 7 bases. V dropped 6 bases and J dropped 2; count of bases not matched to a gene: 14. The germline V gene has CDR1 DFQATT and CDR2 SNEGSKA (reference sequence). The CDR3 has 16 amino acids. The CDR3 region is CSATLNRDYYTDTQYF. The CDR3 DNA sequence: TGCAGTGCCACCCTAAACCGGGACTACTACACAGATACGCAGTATTTT.

This sequence joins TRBV3-1 and TRBJ2-1; D remains unclear. Deletions cut 1 base from V and 14 bases from J, with 9 bases between. Germline CDR1 is LGHDT and CDR2 is YNNKEL (reference sequence). This CDR3 is built from 11 residues. The CDR3 reads CASSQARVEFF. CDR3 sequence (DNA): TGTGCCAGCAGCCAAGCTAGGGTGGAGTTCTTC.

This clonotype was detected a few times. The V and J genes are TRBV6-1 and TRBJ1-1; D remains unclear. The V gene's germline CDR1 is MNHNS and CDR2 SASEGT. This CDR3 spans 13 amino acids. Trimming pared 7 bases from V and 1 base from J, leaving 10 bases between. CDR3 coding DNA: TGTGCCAGCATAGGGCCCTGGAACACTGAAGCTTTCTTT. Encoded protein: CASIGPWNTEAFF.

This clonotype occurred a few times. This chain uses TRBV5-1 with TRBJ1-2; D is ambiguous. The CDR3 loop spans 12 amino acids. The germline V and J ends were trimmed by 4 bases and 6 bases, with 10 bases remaining between them. The germline V gene has CDR1 SGHRS and CDR2 YFSETQ. This chain's CDR3 is CASSHGGDGYTF. In DNA form, the CDR3 reads TGCGCCAGCAGCCACGGAGGAGATGGCTACACCTTC. The complete variable domain, with remaining parts taken from reference TRBV5-1 and TRBJ1-2, reads KAGVTQTPRYLIKTRGQQVTLSCSPISGHRSVSWYQQTPGQGLQFLFEYFSETQRNKGNFPGRFSGRQFSNSRSEMNVSTLELGDSALYLCASSHGGDGYTFGSGTRLTVV.

This clonotype was detected a few times. This chain uses TRBV20-1 with TRBJ2-2; 8 bases line up with TRBD2. Germline V gives CDR1 DFQATT, CDR2 SNEGSKA (reference sequence). CDR3 length: 20 amino acids. V lost 0 bases, J lost 5 bases, and 20 bases stayed unmatched. In nucleotides, the CDR3 is TGCAGTGCTAGAGATCTGGCAAACCCCTCCCCGGGGGGGAATACCGGGGAGCTGTTTTTT. Its translation: CSARDLANPSPGGNTGELFF.

V gene TRBV12-3 or TRBV12-4 combines with J gene TRBJ2-3; TRBD2 agrees at 8 bases. The trim removed 2 bases at V and 2 bases at J, leaving 6 bases unmatched. The CDR3 is 16 residues long. The DNA of the CDR3 is TGTGCCAGCAGTTTACTAGCGGGCAGCATCACAGATACGCAGTATTTT. It codes for CASSLLAGSITDTQYF.